This TCR beta chain is from a study of T-cell reconstitution after alpha-beta-depleted transplantation in children. A TCRbeta library incorporating unique molecular identifiers was prepared. TCRdb recomputed calls from the PCR reads with MiXCR, one row per CDR3 protein. The data contain roughly 70,000 distinct CDR3 sequences, 4.9% of them singletons. General study findings and limits: One year post-transplant, T-cell counts and diversity were largely derived from T cells produced anew. By about two months after transplant, alpha-beta T cells reportedly arose from several hundred graft clones that had expanded. In some patients, recipient T cells and intrathymic progenitors surviving conditioning explained high day-60 diversity.

This clonotype was detected many times. What it binds is unknown. Sample: PBMCs, mostly from graft donor cells, taken 180 days after TCRalphabeta/CD19-depleted stem cell transplant. The TCR was taken from a boy under three years old who had a stem cell transplant for acute myeloid leukemia, so the T cells may come from the graft donor.

The DNA of the CDR3 is TGCGCCAGCAGCTTTATGCCCCAGCGGGGGGTAAGCACAGATACGCAGTATTTT. Translating gives CASSFMPQRGVSTDTQYF. The genes are TRBV5-1 and TRBJ2-3, with 9 bases aligning to TRBD2. Trimming cost V 2 bases and J 0 bases; bases outside gene matches: 10. There are 18 residues in the CDR3. Germline CDR1 is SGHRS and CDR2 is YFSETQ.